This T cell receptor beta chain was captured by sequencing in a study of T cell responses to AZD1222 COVID-19 vaccine. Study-level information: Analysis merged second doses at about 4 or about 12 weeks.

Broader study findings: The breadth and depth of Spike-specific TCRs increased once two AZD1222 doses had been given. Repertoires in all cases were sampled only once the peak T cell response had passed. Along spike, vaccine-associated CD4 TCRs were found throughout, with dominance at 160-218 and 743-854.

With 3 bases removed from V and 3 bases from J, the gap between germline ends came to 8 bases. CDR1 is LNHDA and CDR2 is SQIVND in the germline V gene (reference sequence). The CDR3 sequence is 13 residues long. Method: immunoSEQ multiplex PCR; TCRdb's copy keeps in-frame clones and lacks some. The sample includes roughly 96,000 clones, roughly 90% seen only once; the top ten take about a quarter. As for this clone: As yet, its antigen is unknown.

This clonotype originated in an adult in good health. The chain uses TRBV19 and TRBJ1-2; no reliable D call. The sample was peripheral blood, taken on day 0 of AZD1222 vaccination. CDR3 in amino acids: CASSIRQDYGYTF. The CDR3 DNA reads TGTGCCAGTAGTATTAGGCAGGACTATGGCTACACCTTC.